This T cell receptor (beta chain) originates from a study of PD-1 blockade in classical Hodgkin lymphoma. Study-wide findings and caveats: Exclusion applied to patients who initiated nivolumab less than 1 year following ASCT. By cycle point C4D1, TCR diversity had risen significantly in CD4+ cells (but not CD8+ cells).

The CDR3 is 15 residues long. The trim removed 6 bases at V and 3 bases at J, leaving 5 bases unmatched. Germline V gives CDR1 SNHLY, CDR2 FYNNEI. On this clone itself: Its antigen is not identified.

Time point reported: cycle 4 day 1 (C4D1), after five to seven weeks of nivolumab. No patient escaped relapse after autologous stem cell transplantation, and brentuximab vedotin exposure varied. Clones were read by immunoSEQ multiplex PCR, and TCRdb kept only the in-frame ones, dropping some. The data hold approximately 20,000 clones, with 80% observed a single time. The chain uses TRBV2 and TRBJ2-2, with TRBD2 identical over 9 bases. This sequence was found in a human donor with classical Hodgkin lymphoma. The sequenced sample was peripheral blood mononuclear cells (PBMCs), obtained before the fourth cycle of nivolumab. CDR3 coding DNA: TGTGCCAGCAGAGCGACTAGCGGATACACCGGGGAGCTGTTTTTT. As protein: CASRATSGYTGELFF.